This T cell receptor (beta chain) was captured in a study (dated by TCRdb to about 2016). Receptors were amplified or captured by RT-PCR. Reads for this sample came from an Illumina MiSeq. TCRdb passed the public sequencing reads through fastp at Q25 and MiXCR, retaining productive beta sequences. Rows with a matching CDR3 protein are joined into one entry that keeps the most common DNA and genes. In this sample the table shows approximately 720,000 distinct CDR3 sequences, about 14% of which occur a single time. The ten largest clones add up to 3% to 4.5% of the sample. Germline trimming amounts to 4 bases on V and 5 bases on J, with 13 as the count of junction bases outside the gene matches. The germline V gene specifies SGHTA as CDR1 and FQGNSA as CDR2. The CDR3, cysteine through phenylalanine, is 18 amino acids long. Of the read, only the CDR3 DNA is kept; its 54 bases are in frame from base 1.

This clonotype has a handful of counts. The specificity of this receptor is unknown. Per-base quality was not reported, and no clone a single base away is much larger than it. Sequenced input: memory CD4+ T cells from blood. The TCR comes from a female donor in good health, serving as a healthy control. The chain uses TRBV7-2 and TRBJ2-5, and 13 junctional nucleotides match TRBD2. In nucleotides, the sequence is TGTGCCAGCAGCTCCCCGACTAGCGGGAGGCTCGGGGGGGAGACCCAGTACTTC. Translated, this gives CASSSPTSGRLGGETQYF.